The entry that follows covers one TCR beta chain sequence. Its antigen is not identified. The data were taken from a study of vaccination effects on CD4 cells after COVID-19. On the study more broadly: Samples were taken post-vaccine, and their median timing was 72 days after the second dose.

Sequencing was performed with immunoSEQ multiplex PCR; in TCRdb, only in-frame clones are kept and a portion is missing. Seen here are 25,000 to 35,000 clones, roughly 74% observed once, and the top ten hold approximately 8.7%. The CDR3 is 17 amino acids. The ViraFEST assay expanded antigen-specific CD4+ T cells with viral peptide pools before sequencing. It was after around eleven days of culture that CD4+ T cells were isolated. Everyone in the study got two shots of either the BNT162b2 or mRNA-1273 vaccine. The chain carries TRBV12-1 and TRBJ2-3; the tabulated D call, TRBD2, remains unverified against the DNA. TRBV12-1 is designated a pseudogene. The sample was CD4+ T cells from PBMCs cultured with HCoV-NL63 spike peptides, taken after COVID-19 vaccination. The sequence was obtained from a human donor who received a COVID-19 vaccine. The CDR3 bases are TGTGCCAGCAGCTCCGGGACTAGCGGGTCCCACGGGGATACGCAGTATTTT. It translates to CASSSGTSGSHGDTQYF.